This TCR beta chain was obtained from a study of cytomegalovirus exposure and HLA in healthy donors. Comments on this clone: No antigen is known for it.

The CDR3 length is 14 residues. The V gene lost 4 bases and the J gene lost 2 bases, with 12 bases spanning the gap. Germline lookup yields CDR1 SGHRS and CDR2 YFSETQ. The PCR ran on 60 Vbeta and 13 Jbeta primers. TCRdb's table, derived via immunoSEQ multiplex PCR, lists solely in-frame clones and lacks some. The profile shows 130,000 to 150,000 clones, 70% to 80% of them singletons. Regarding the study as a whole: Common viral pathogens were later found to be apparently linked to several of the most significant clusters. TCR beta chains associated with HLA were, in a later analysis, more clonally expanded than equally common others.

The sequence was collected from a male donor in good health and CMV-seronegative. This chain links TRBV5-1 with TRBJ2-5, with D maybe TRBD2 (5 bases). The sample consisted of PBMCs. CDR3: CASSGRVTQETQYF. In nucleotides, the CDR3 is TGCGCCAGCAGCGGGCGGGTGACTCAAGAGACCCAGTACTTC.